The present T cell receptor beta chain was sequenced within a study of T cells in Graves' hyperthyroidism and ophthalmopathy. On this clonotype: One junction end disagrees with the germline gene, perhaps due to a read error.

This CDR3 has 10 residues. Germline V gives CDR1 MNHEY, CDR2 SVGAGI. It was RNA transcripts that yielded the amplified TCR beta CDR3 regions. Researchers ran a first-round RT-PCR on the TCR CDR3 using the HTBI primer set. Each CDR3 protein gets one entry after TCRdb re-called the multiplex PCR reads with MiXCR. The table records under 700,000 distinct CDR3 sequences, approximately 44% of them present only once. Based on clinical symptoms, serum thyroxine and TRAb, thyroid ultrasound and orbital computed tomography, diagnoses were reached. The clonotype was recovered from a woman younger than 30 with Graves' hyperthyroidism. V gene TRBV6-5 combines with J gene TRBJ1-4, with 8 bases lining up with TRBD1. The sequencing input was peripheral blood or thyroid tissue (not recorded which). This CDR3 is CASSNRQGTF. CDR3 bases: TGTGCCAGCAGTAATCGACAGGGGACTTTT.